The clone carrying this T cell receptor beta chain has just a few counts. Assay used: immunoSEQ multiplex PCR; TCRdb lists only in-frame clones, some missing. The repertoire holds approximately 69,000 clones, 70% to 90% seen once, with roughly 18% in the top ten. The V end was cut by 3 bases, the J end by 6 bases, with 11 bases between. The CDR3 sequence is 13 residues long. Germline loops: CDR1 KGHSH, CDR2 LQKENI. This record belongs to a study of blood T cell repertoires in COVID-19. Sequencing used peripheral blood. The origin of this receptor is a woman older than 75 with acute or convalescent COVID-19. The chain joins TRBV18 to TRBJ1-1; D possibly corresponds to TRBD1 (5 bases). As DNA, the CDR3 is TGTGCCAGCTCACCGCGGGGGAGGCCTGAAGCTTTCTTT. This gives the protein CASSPRGRPEAFF.